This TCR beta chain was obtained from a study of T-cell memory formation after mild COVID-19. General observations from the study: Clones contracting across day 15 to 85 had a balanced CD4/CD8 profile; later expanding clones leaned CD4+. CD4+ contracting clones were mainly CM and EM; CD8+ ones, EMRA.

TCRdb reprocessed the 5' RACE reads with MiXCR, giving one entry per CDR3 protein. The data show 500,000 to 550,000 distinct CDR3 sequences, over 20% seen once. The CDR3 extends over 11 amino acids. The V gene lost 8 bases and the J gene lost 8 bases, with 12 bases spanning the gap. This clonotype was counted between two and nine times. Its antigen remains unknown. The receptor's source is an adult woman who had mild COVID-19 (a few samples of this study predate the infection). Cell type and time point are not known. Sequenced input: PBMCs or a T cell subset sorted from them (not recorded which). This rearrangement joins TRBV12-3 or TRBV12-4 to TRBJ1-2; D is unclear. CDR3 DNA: TGTGCCAGCGACGGAGGGAACGGCTACACCTTC. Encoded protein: CASDGGNGYTF.